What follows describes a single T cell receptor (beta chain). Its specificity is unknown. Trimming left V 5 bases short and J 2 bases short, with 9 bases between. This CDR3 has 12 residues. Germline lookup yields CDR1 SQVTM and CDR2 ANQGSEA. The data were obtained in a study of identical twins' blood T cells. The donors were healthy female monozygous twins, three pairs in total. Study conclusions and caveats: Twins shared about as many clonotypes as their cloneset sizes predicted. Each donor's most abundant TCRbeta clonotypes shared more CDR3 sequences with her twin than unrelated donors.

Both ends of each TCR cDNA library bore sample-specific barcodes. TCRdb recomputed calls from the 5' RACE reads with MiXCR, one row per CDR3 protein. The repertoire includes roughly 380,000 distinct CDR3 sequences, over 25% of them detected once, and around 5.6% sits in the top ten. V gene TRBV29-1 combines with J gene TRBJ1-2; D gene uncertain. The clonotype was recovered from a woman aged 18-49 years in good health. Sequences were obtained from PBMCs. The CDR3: CSVRETNYGYTF. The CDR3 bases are TGCAGCGTTCGAGAAACGAACTATGGCTACACCTTC. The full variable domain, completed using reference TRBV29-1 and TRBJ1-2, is SAVISQKPSRDICQRGTSLTIQCQVDSQVTMMFWYRQQPGQSLTLIATANQGSEATYESGFVIDKFPISRPNLTFSTLTVSNMSPEDSSIYLCSVRETNYGYTFGSGTRLTVV.